A selection of T cell receptor beta chains follows, all from one sample in a study of OX40 agonist ivuxolimab in advanced cancers. Repertoires were generated with immunoSEQ multiplex PCR, while TCRdb's copy carries only in-frame clones and drops some. The table lists about 56,000 clones, around 87% of them singletons. The source material was CD4+ or CD8+ T cells sorted from blood, sampled in a trial of the OX40 agonist ivuxolimab. These receptors all come from an adult with an advanced solid tumor such as melanoma, head and neck, liver or kidney cancer. The CDR3 runs from the conserved cysteine through the conserved F or W. Each record gives: V gene, J gene, clone size, D gene, CDR3 protein, CDR3 DNA. The D gene is left open where the match is weak. Rows may omit the clone size; those that give it use once, few, many or a size class.

V: TRBV11-1
J: TRBJ2-7
size: few
D: .
CDR3: CASSLGGLVNEQYF
DNA: TGTGCCAGCAGCTTAGGAGGACTCGTGAACGAGCAGTACTTC

V: TRBV7-3
J: TRBJ2-1
size: .
D: .
CDR3: CASSLSGDNEQFF
DNA: TGTGCCAGCAGCTTAAGCGGGGACAATGAGCAGTTCTTC

V: TRBV7-2
J: TRBJ2-5
size: .
D: .
CDR3: CASSYPQGTQYF
DNA: TGTGCCAGCAGCTACCCTCAGGGGACCCAGTACTTC

V: TRBV6-5
J: TRBJ1-4
size: .
D: .
CDR3: CASSYTGLANEKLFF
DNA: TGTGCCAGCAGTTATACGGGTTTAGCTAATGAAAAACTGTTTTTT

V: TRBV23-1
J: TRBJ1-3
size: .
D: .
CDR3: CASLPGGGNTIYF
DNA: TGCGCCAGCCTTCCAGGAGGGGGAAACACCATATATTTT

V: TRBV12-5
J: TRBJ2-3
size: .
D: .
CDR3: CASGLGGSTDTQYF
DNA: TGTGCTAGTGGTTTGGGGGGTAGCACAGATACGCAGTATTTT

V: TRBV5-5
J: TRBJ1-2
size: .
D: TRBD1
CDR3: CASSLISPMDRESLRGYTF
DNA: TGTGCCAGCAGCTTGATCTCACCGATGGACAGGGAGAGTTTGAGGGGCTACACCTTC

V: TRBV2
J: TRBJ2-2
size: .
D: TRBD2
CDR3: CASGTNFSGELFF
DNA: TGTGCCAGCGGGACTAATTTCTCCGGGGAGCTGTTTTTT

V: TRBV20-1
J: TRBJ2-3
size: .
D: .
CDR3: CSATPTDTQYF
DNA: TGCAGTGCTACTCCCACAGATACGCAGTATTTT

V: TRBV5-1
J: TRBJ1-2
size: .
D: TRBD1
CDR3: CASSLEAGGYYGYTF
DNA: TGCGCCAGCAGCTTGGAGGCAGGGGGATATTATGGCTACACCTTC

V: TRBV19
J: TRBJ2-7
size: .
D: TRBD2
CDR3: CASKGLAGGSYEQYF
DNA: TGTGCCAGTAAGGGGCTGGCGGGAGGTTCCTACGAGCAGTACTTC

V: TRBV7-9
J: TRBJ2-5
size: .
D: TRBD1
CDR3: CASRGTGAGQTQYF
DNA: TGTGCCAGCAGGGGGACAGGGGCAGGGCAGACCCAGTACTTC

V: TRBV19
J: TRBJ1-1
size: .
D: .
CDR3: CASSEARNTEAFF
DNA: TGTGCCAGTAGTGAAGCAAGGAACACTGAAGCTTTCTTT

V: TRBV15
J: TRBJ2-3
size: .
D: TRBD2
CDR3: CATSRRTSGAPRSTDTQYF
DNA: TGTGCCACCAGCAGAAGGACTAGCGGGGCACCCAGAAGCACAGATACGCAGTATTTT

V: TRBV6-1
J: TRBJ1-4
size: .
D: TRBD1
CDR3: CASSEGVGQTFNEKLFF
DNA: TGTGCCAGCAGTGAAGGTGTGGGACAGACTTTTAATGAAAAACTGTTTTTT

V: TRBV6-4
J: TRBJ1-2
size: .
D: TRBD1
CDR3: CASSDLGQGGYTF
DNA: TGTGCCAGCAGTGACTTGGGACAGGGTGGCTACACCTTC

V: TRBV7-3
J: TRBJ2-7
size: .
D: TRBD1
CDR3: CASSPGQGTYEQYF
DNA: TGTGCCAGCAGCCCCGGACAGGGGACCTACGAGCAGTACTTC

V: TRBV4-2
J: TRBJ1-4
size: .
D: .
CDR3: CASSQDSRTNEKLFF
DNA: TGTGCCAGCAGCCAAGATTCTCGGACGAATGAAAAACTGTTTTTT

V: TRBV6-6
J: TRBJ1-4
size: .
D: TRBD1
CDR3: CASRGQANNEKLFF
DNA: TGTGCCAGCAGGGGACAGGCGAATAATGAAAAACTGTTTTTT

V: TRBV5-1
J: TRBJ2-7
size: .
D: TRBD1
CDR3: CASPGQIYEQYF
DNA: TGCGCCAGCCCGGGACAGATTTACGAGCAGTACTTC

V: TRBV5-6
J: TRBJ2-3
size: .
D: .
CDR3: CASSIRGWNTQYF
DNA: TGTGCCAGCAGCATCAGGGGTTGGAATACGCAGTATTTT

V: TRBV28
J: TRBJ1-4
size: .
D: .
CDR3: CASSQPARREKLFF
DNA: TGTGCCAGCAGTCAGCCAGCCCGACGGGAAAAACTGTTTTTT

V: TRBV5-4
J: TRBJ1-1
size: .
D: TRBD1
CDR3: CASSLRQGGSWSEAFF
DNA: TGTGCCAGCAGCTTACGACAGGGAGGGAGTTGGTCTGAAGCTTTCTTT

V: TRBV29-1
J: TRBJ1-2
size: .
D: .
CDR3: CSVEKGTDNYGYTF
DNA: TGCAGCGTTGAAAAGGGGACCGATAACTATGGCTACACCTTC

V: TRBV6-1
J: TRBJ2-2
size: .
D: .
CDR3: CASSEQPGGELFF
DNA: TGTGCCAGCAGTGAGCAACCTGGCGGGGAGCTGTTTTTT

V: TRBV7-9
J: TRBJ2-2
size: .
D: .
CDR3: CASSPGQATGELFF
DNA: TGTGCCAGCAGCCCCGGACAAGCGACCGGGGAGCTGTTTTTT

V: TRBV18
J: TRBJ2-5
size: .
D: .
CDR3: CASSPLPQETQYF
DNA: TGTGCCAGCTCACCACTACCTCAAGAGACCCAGTACTTC

V: TRBV6-6
J: TRBJ1-6
size: .
D: .
CDR3: CASSPGRANSPLHF
DNA: TGTGCCAGCAGCCCGGGACGGGCGAATTCACCCCTCCACTTT

V: TRBV15
J: TRBJ1-1
size: .
D: .
CDR3: CATSREVTVGMNTEAFF
DNA: TGTGCCACCAGCAGAGAGGTTACAGTCGGGATGAACACTGAAGCTTTCTTT

V: TRBV21-1
J: TRBJ2-1
size: .
D: .
CDR3: CASRDSYNEQFF
DNA: TGTGCCAGCAGAGACTCCTACAATGAGCAGTTCTTC

V: TRBV7-8
J: TRBJ2-5
size: .
D: .
CDR3: CASSSQKGQTQYF
DNA: TGTGCCAGCAGCTCCCAGAAGGGGCAGACCCAGTACTTC

V: TRBV7-2
J: TRBJ2-1
size: .
D: TRBD2
CDR3: CASRPGRDSYNEQFF
DNA: TGTGCCAGCAGGCCCGGGAGGGACTCCTACAATGAGCAGTTCTTC